The 5 T cell receptor beta chains below come from one sample, sequenced in a study of T cell responses to AZD1222 COVID-19 vaccine. The assay was immunoSEQ multiplex PCR, and TCRdb's table has in-frame clones only and misses some. The data contain about 110,000 clones, nearly 90% of them singletons. The source material was peripheral blood, sampled 28 days after the second AZD1222 dose. The receptors here all came from an adult who received the AZD1222 COVID-19 vaccine.

The chain couples TRBV6-5 to TRBJ1-4, with 7 positions matching TRBD1. The CDR3 loop spans 12 amino acids. In germline, CDR1 is MNHEY, CDR2 SVGAGI. The ends lost 8 bases at V and 8 bases at J; junction bases unmatched: 5. The CDR3 region has the DNA TGTGCCAGCGGGGGACAGACCGAAAAACTGTTTTTT. As protein: CASGGQTEKLFF.

The rearrangement uses TRBV18 and TRBJ1-3; D is possibly TRBD1 (5 bases). CDR1 is KGHSH and CDR2 is LQKENI in the germline V gene. The ends were cut back, 2 bases at V and 3 bases at J, with 11 bases in the middle. The CDR3 length is 15 residues. CDR3 sequence reads: CASSPRDRVGNTIYF. The CDR3 nucleotides are TGTGCCAGCTCACCAAGAGACAGAGTTGGAAACACCATATATTTT.

This chain joins TRBV30 and TRBJ1-3; D not resolved. The V end lost 3 bases, the J end lost 2 bases, and 11 bases lay between the germline ends. The CDR3 length is 14 residues. CDR1 GTSNPN and CDR2 SVGIG come from the germline V gene (reference sequence). The CDR3 DNA sequence: TGTGCCTGGAGACCCGCTGGCCCTGGAAACACCATATATTTT. Protein product: CAWRPAGPGNTIYF.

CDR3 protein: CASSPLGQGLGNTIYF. CDR3 nucleotide sequence: TGTGCCAGCTCACCTCTTGGACAGGGCCTTGGAAACACCATATATTTT. The chain has TRBV18 and TRBJ1-3, with 8 bases aligning to TRBD1. Germline CDR1 reads KGHSH; CDR2 reads LQKENI. Trimming at V came to 3 bases and at J to 3 bases, leaving 7 bases not matched to a gene. The CDR3 is made up of 16 amino acids. The full variable domain, its missing parts supplied by reference TRBV18 and TRBJ1-3, is NAGVMQNPRHLVRRRGQEARLRCSPMKGHSHVYWYRQLPEEGLKFMVYLQKENIIDESGMPKERFSAEFPKEGPSILRIQQVVRGDSAAYFCASSPLGQGLGNTIYFGEGSWLTVV.

The CDR3 DNA reads as TGTGCCACCAGTAGGCCGGGGGTGGCCTCTGGAAACACCATATATTTT. Translating gives CATSRPGVASGNTIYF. The V gene is TRBV15, the J gene TRBJ1-3; D is perhaps TRBD1 (5 bases). V was clipped by 6 bases and J by 0 bases, with 15 bases between them. This CDR3 has 16 amino acids. The V gene's germline CDR1 is LNHNV and CDR2 YYDKDF (reference sequence).